This T cell receptor beta chain was sequenced for a study of radiotherapy plus CTLA-4 blockade in lung cancer. The junction had 1 base not matched to a gene; V was cut back by 1 base and J by 3 bases. The CDR3 covers 13 residues. Germline CDR1 reads SGHRS; CDR2 reads YFSETQ. In this sample, this clone turned up a few times. Profiling relied on immunoSEQ multiplex PCR, and the TCRdb table lists in-frame clones only, not all of them. Of 40,000 to 60,000 clones in the sample, approximately 86% are singletons; the top ten hold around 17%. Sequenced material: peripheral blood, taken from a patient treated with radiotherapy plus ipilimumab. The chain combines TRBV5-1 with TRBJ2-7, with 7 bases identical to TRBD2. This receptor was identified in a human donor with non-small cell lung cancer that progressed on radiotherapy plus ipilimumab. Some clones in this sample may be carry-over from other donors' samples. The CDR3 bases are TGCGCCAGCAGCTTGCGGGGGGACTACGAGCAGTACTTC. This encodes CASSLRGDYEQYF.